Presented here are 10 T cell receptor beta chains from one specimen sequenced in a study of shared clonotypes between healthy human individuals. TCRdb's copy holds only in-frame clones and misses some; the assay was immunoSEQ multiplex PCR. Among approximately 2.5 million clones, more than 85% were seen once, and the ten largest hold approximately 0.36%. The source material was naive CD4+ T cells from PBMCs. Sample subset: CD45RA+ positively selected. The receptors were gathered from a man between 18 and 35 years old in good health. Some clones in this sample may be carry-over from other donors' samples.

Note on this clone: This CDR3 is also generated by other DNA sequences in the sample. The V call is TRBV18, the J call TRBJ2-1; 8 nucleotides line up with TRBD2. CDR1 and CDR2 (germline): KGHSH, LQKENI. The CDR3 is 15 residues long. The V segment lost 6 bases and the J segment 4 bases; nucleotides outside the gene matches: 8. In nucleotides, the CDR3 is TGTGCCAGCTCCCAGGGGCTAGCGGGTTACAATGAGCAGTTCTTC. Protein sequence: CASSQGLAGYNEQFF.

This rearrangement joins TRBV7-9 to TRBJ2-2; D is possibly TRBD2 (5 bases). The CDR3 runs 13 residues. The V end lost 5 bases, the J end lost 1 base, and 5 bases lay between the germline ends. The germline V gene encodes CDR1 SEHNR and CDR2 FQNEAQ (reference sequence). The CDR3: CASSRENTGELFF. In DNA, the CDR3 is TGTGCCAGCAGCCGGGAGAACACCGGGGAGCTGTTTTTT.

The chain links TRBV5-1 to TRBJ2-7; D remains ambiguous. CDR1 is SGHRS and CDR2 is YFSETQ in the germline V gene. Trimming left V 0 bases short and J 7 bases short, with 17 bases between. This CDR3 has 15 residues. The CDR3 protein is CASSLVAQKAGEQYF. CDR3 bases: TGCGCCAGCAGCTTGGTTGCTCAGAAAGCTGGGGAGCAGTACTTC.

Points on this clone: Other DNA sequences from this sample encode an identical CDR3 as well. This rearrangement joins TRBV6-1 to TRBJ2-2, with TRBD2 as a possible D gene (5 bases). Per germline, CDR1 MNHNS and CDR2 SASEGT. This CDR3 is built from 11 residues. Trimming left V 8 bases short and J 7 bases short, with 8 bases between. The CDR3 DNA follows: TGTGCCAGCCGGGGTCTCGGGGAGCTGTTTTTT. Translating it yields CASRGLGELFF.

The rearrangement uses TRBV18 and TRBJ1-1, with D unclear. CDR3 length: 15 amino acids. V was pared by 3 bases and J by 1 base, with 12 bases between. CDR1 KGHSH and CDR2 LQKENI come from the germline V gene. CDR3 sequence reads: CASSPPTLPNTEAFF. DNA for the CDR3: TGTGCCAGCTCACCCCCCACACTACCGAACACTGAAGCTTTCTTT.

This rearrangement joins TRBV28 to TRBJ2-3; D is perhaps TRBD1 or TRBD2 (5 bases each). This CDR3 is built from 15 residues. CDR1 and CDR2 from the germline V gene are MDHEN and SYDVKM. V was shortened by 7 bases and J by 4 bases, with 18 bases between the two germline ends. As DNA, the CDR3 is TGTGCCAGCATACCCAATGGGGGAGTACCAGATACGCAGTATTTT. This translates into CASIPNGGVPDTQYF.

The J gene is TRBJ1-1, the V gene TRBV5-5; TRBD1 matches at 8 bases. CDR3 length: 16 amino acids. V was pared by 5 bases and J by 5 bases, with 14 bases of the junction left unmatched. Per the germline V gene, CDR1 is SGHKS and CDR2 is YYEKEE (reference sequence). The CDR3 is CASRLWGRQGITEAFF. CDR3 coding DNA: TGTGCCAGCAGACTATGGGGGAGACAGGGGATAACTGAAGCTTTCTTT.

V gene TRBV6-1 combines with J gene TRBJ1-5, with a tentative D call TRBD1 (6 bases). Per germline, CDR1 MNHNS and CDR2 SASEGT. The V end was cut by 6 bases, the J end by 2 bases, with 14 bases between. The CDR3 sequence is 15 residues long. The CDR3 coding sequence is TGTGCCAGCAGCGCGGGGTGGGGGCGCAATCAGCCCCAGCATTTT. It specifies CASSAGWGRNQPQHF.

In nucleotides, the CDR3 is TGTGCCAGCAGTCCACCGATGAGCGGGAGGGGGACAGATACGCAGTATTTT. Translating it yields CASSPPMSGRGTDTQYF. The V and J genes are TRBV5-4 and TRBJ2-3; 10 bases match TRBD2. Germline trimming cut 5 bases from V and 3 bases from J; bases unmatched to any gene: 12. The germline gives CDR1 SGHNT, CDR2 YYREEE (reference sequence). CDR3 length equals 17 residues.

V gene TRBV21-1 combines with J gene TRBJ2-1; the table's D call, TRBD2, has no DNA check behind it. TRBV21-1 is classified as a pseudogene. The CDR3 is 17 amino acids. CDR3 sequence: CASSKALERDSYNEQFF. CDR3 sequence (DNA): TGTGCCAGCAGCAAAGCGCTTGAGCGGGACTCCTACAATGAGCAGTTCTTC.